Sequencing of this TCR beta chain was carried out in a study of blood T cell repertoires in COVID-19. Whole-study context: Samples came from the United States, Italy and Spain, spanning acute and convalescent COVID-19. The analysed material was cDNA or gDNA that came from T cells, B-cell-depleted T cells, or PBMCs.

In the authors' workflow: Amplification with reference gene primers provided the estimates of nucleated cell counts. Method: immunoSEQ multiplex PCR; TCRdb's copy keeps in-frame clones and lacks some. V and J calls and clone size are given by that table; D and trimming were obtained from the DNA. The sample includes around 160,000 clones, around 86% of them seen just once. Many counts were recorded for this clone. This CDR3 spans 13 amino acids. CDR1 is MNHEY, CDR2 SVGAGI, per germline. V shed 6 bases, J shed 5 bases, and the junction held 4 bases outside the gene matches. The chain recombines TRBV6-5 with TRBJ1-2; 9 nucleotides agree with TRBD1. The receptor was derived from a man between 18 and 35 years old with acute or convalescent COVID-19. Sample: peripheral blood. In DNA, the CDR3 is TGTGCCAGCAGGCCCGGGACAGGGTATGGCTACACCTTC. Protein: CASRPGTGYGYTF.